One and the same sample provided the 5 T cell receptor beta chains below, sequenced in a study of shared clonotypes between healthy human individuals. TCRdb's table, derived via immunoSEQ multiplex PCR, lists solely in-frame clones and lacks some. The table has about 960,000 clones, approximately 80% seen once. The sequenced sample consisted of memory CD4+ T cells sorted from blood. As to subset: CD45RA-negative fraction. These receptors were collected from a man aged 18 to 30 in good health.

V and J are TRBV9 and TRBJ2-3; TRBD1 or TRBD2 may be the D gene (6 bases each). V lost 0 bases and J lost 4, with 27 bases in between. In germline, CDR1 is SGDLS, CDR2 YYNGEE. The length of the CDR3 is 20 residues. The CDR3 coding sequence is TGTGCCAGCAGCGTAGAAGTGGGGGCGGGGCCCGGGATGTTTTCAGATACGCAGTATTTT. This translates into CASSVEVGAGPGMFSDTQYF.

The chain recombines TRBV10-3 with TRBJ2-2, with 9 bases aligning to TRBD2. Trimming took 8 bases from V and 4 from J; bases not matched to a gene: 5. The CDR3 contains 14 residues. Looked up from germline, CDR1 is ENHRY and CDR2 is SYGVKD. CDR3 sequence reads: CAIGGSGSTGELFF. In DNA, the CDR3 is TGTGCCATCGGGGGTAGCGGGAGCACCGGGGAGCTGTTTTTT.

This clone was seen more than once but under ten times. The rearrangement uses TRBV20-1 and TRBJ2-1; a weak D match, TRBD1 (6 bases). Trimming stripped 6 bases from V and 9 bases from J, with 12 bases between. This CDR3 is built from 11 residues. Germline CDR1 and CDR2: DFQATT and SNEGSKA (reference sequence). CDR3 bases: TGCAGTGCCTCGGACAGTTTTGAGCAGTTCTTC. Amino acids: CSASDSFEQFF.

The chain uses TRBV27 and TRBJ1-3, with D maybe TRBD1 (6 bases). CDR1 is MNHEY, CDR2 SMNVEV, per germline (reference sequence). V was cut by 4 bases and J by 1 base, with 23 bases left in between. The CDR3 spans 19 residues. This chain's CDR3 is CASSSWDTGAPFSGNTIYF. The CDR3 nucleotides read TGTGCCAGCAGTTCCTGGGACACCGGTGCCCCTTTTTCTGGAAACACCATATATTTT.

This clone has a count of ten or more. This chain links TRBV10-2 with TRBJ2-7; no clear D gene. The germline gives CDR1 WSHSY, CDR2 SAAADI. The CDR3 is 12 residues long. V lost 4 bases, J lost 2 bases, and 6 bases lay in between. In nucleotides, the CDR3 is TGCGCCAGCAGTGCGGTCACCTACGAGCAGTACTTC. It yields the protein CASSAVTYEQYF.